This T cell receptor (beta chain) was recorded in a study of T-cell reconstitution after alpha-beta-depleted transplantation in children. Per the germline V gene, CDR1 is SGHRS and CDR2 is YFSETQ. This CDR3 comprises 17 residues. V lost 1 base and J 0 bases, leaving 17 bases between the germline ends. Preparation of the TCRbeta library used unique molecular identifiers. From the PCR reads, TCRdb called clonotypes with MiXCR, one entry per CDR3 protein. Of roughly 790,000 distinct CDR3 sequences listed, 16% were seen once; the top ten hold roughly 4.8%. The chain employs TRBV5-1 and TRBJ2-7; D unresolved. This receptor was identified in a male patient aged 10-17 years who had a stem cell transplant for acute lymphoblastic leukemia, so the T cells may come from the graft donor. The sample here was PBMCs, mostly from graft donor cells, taken 360 days after TCRalphabeta/CD19-depleted stem cell transplant. The CDR3 bases are TGCGCCAGCAGCTTGATCGGCCTTTATTTAAGCTCCTACGAGCAGTACTTC. Translation: CASSLIGLYLSSYEQYF.